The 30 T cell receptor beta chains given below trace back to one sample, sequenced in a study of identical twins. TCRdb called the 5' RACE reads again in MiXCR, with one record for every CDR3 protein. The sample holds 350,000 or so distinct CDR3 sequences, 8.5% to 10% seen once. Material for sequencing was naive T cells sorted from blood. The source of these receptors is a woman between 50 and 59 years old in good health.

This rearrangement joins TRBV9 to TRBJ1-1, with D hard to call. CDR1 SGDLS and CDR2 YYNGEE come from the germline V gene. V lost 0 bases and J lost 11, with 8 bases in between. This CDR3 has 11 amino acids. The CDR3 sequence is CASSVAGNAFF. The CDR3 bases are TGTGCCAGCAGCGTAGCGGGAAATGCTTTCTTT. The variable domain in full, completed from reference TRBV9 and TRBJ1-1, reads DSGVTQTPKHLITATGQRVTLRCSPRSGDLSVYWYQQSLDQGLQFLIQYYNGEERAKGNILERFSAQQFPDLHSELNLSSLELGDSALYFCASSVAGNAFFGQGTRLTVV.

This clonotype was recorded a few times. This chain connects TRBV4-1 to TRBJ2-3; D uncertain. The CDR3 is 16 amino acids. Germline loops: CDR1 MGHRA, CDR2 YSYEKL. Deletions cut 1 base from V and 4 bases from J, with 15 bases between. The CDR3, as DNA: TGCGCCAGCAGCCAAGGTCCCAGGCCTGGAGCAGATACGCAGTATTTT. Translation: CASSQGPRPGADTQYF.

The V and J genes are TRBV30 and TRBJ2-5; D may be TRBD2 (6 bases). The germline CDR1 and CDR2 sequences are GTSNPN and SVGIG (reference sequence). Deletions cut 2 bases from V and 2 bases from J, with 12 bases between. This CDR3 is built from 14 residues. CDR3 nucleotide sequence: TGTGCCTGGAGTAGGGACTCTAAACAAGAGACCCAGTACTTC. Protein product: CAWSRDSKQETQYF.

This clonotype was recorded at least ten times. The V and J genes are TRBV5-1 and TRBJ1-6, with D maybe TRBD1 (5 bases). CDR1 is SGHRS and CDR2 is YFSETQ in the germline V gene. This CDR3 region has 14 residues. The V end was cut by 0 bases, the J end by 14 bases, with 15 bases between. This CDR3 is CASSLGEGAPALHF. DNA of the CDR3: TGCGCCAGCAGCTTGGGGGAAGGGGCTCCCGCCCTCCACTTT.

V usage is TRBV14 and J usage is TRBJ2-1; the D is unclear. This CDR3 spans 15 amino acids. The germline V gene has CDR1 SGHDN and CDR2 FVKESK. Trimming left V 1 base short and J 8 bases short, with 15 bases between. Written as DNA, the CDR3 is TGTGCCAGCAGCCAAGGTCCGCAGGCCGGCCATGAGCAGTTCTTC. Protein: CASSQGPQAGHEQFF.

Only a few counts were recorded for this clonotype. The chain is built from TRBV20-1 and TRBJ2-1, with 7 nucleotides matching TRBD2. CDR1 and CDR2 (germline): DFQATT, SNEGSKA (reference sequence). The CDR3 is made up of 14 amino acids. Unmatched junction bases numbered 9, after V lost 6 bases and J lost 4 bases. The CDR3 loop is CSARWASGYNEQFF. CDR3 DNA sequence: TGCAGTGCCCGTTGGGCTAGCGGTTACAATGAGCAGTTCTTC.

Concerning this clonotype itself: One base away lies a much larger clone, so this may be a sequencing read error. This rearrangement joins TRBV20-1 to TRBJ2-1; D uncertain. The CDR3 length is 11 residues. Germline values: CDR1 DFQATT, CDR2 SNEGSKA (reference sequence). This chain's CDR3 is CSVRDYDEQFF. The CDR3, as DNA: TGCAGTGTTAGAGATTACGATGAGCAGTTCTTC.

The CDR3 spells CASKLAGLPSGELFF. The DNA of the CDR3 is TGTGCCAGCAAGCTAGCGGGACTACCTTCCGGGGAGCTGTTTTTT. The rearrangement joins TRBV25-1 to TRBJ2-2; TRBD2 agrees at 9 bases. CDR1 is MGHDK, CDR2 SYGVNS, per germline. The CDR3 runs to 15 residues. The ends lost 7 bases at V and 6 bases at J; junction bases unmatched: 9.

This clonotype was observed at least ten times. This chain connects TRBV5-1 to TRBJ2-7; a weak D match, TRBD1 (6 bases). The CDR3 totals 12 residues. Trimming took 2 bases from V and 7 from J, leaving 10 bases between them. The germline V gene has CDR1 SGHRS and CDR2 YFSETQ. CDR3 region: CASSLQGGEQYF. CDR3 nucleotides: TGCGCCAGCAGCTTACAGGGCGGGGAGCAGTACTTC.

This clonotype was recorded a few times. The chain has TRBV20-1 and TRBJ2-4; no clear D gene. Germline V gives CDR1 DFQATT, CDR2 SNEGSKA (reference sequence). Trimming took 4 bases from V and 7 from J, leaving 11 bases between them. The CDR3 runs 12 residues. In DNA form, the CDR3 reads TGCAGTGCTAAGGATCTTTCGAACATTCAGTACTTC. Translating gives CSAKDLSNIQYF.

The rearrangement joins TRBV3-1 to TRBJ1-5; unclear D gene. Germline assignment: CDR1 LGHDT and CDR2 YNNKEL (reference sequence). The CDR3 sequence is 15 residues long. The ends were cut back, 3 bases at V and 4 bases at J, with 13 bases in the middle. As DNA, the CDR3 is TGTGCCAGCAGCCACCGAATTGACGGGAATCAGCCCCAGCATTTT. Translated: CASSHRIDGNQPQHF.

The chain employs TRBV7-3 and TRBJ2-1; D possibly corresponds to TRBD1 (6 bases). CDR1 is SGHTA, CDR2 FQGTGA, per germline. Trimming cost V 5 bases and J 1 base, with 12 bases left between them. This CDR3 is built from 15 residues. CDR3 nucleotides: TGTGCCAGCAGCGCCGGGACAATTTCCTACAATGAGCAGTTCTTC. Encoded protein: CASSAGTISYNEQFF. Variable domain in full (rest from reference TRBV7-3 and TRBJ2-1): GAGVSQTPSNKVTEKGKYVELRCDPISGHTALYWYRQSLGQGPEFLIYFQGTGAADDSGLPNDRFFAVRPEGSVSTLKIQRTERGDSAVYLCASSAGTISYNEQFFGPGTRLTVL.

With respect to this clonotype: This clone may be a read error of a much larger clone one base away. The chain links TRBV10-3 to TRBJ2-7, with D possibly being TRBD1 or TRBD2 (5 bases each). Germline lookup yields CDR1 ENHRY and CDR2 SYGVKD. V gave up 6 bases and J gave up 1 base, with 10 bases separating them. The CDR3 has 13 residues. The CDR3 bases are TGTGCCATCAGACGAGGGGTATCCTACGAGCAGTACTTC. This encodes CAIRRGVSYEQYF.

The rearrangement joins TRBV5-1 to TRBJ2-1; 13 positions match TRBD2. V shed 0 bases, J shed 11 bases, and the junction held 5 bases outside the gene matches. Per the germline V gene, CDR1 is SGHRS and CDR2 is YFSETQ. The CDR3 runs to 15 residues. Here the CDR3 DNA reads TGCGCCAGCAGCTTGGTTAGGACTAGCGGGAGTCAGCAGTTCTTC. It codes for CASSLVRTSGSQQFF.

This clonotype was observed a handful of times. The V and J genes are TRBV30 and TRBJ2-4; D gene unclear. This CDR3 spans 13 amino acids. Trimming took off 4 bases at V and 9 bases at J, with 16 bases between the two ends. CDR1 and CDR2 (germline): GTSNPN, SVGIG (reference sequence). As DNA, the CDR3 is TGTGCCTGGACCCCGGGTGGTGATGGCATTCAGTACTTC. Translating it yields CAWTPGGDGIQYF.

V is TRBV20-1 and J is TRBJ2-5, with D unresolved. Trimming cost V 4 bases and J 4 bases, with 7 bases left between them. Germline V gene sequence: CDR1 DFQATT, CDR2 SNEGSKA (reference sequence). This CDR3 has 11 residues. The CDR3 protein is CSANARETQYF. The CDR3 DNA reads TGCAGTGCTAATGCCAGAGAGACCCAGTACTTC.

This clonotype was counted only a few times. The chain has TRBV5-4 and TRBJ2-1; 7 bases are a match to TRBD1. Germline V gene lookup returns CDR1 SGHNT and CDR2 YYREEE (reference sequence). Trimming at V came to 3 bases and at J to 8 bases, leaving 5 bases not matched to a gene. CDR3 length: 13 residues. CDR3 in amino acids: CASSSTGVYEQFF. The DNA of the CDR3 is TGTGCCAGCAGCTCCACAGGGGTCTATGAGCAGTTCTTC.

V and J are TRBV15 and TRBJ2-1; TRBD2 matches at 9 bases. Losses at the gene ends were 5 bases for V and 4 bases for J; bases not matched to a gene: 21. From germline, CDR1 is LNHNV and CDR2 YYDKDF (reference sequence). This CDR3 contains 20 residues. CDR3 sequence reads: CATSGIKRGVSGRPYNEQFF. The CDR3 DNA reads TGTGCCACCAGCGGAATAAAACGGGGGGTTAGCGGGAGACCTTACAATGAGCAGTTCTTC.

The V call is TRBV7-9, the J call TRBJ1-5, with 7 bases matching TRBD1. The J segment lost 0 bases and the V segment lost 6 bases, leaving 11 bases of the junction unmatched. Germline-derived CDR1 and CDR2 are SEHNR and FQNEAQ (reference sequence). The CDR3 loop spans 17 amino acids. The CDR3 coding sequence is TGTGCCAGCAGTTTACATCGGACAGGCTATAGCAATCAGCCCCAGCATTTT. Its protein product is CASSLHRTGYSNQPQHF.

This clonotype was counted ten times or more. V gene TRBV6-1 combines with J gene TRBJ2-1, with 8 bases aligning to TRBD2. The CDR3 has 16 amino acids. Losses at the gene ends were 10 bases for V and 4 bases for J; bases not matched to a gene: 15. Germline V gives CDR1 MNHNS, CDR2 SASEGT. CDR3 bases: TGTGCCACCCACGGGGGGGCTTGGGCACGTTACAATGAGCAGTTCTTC. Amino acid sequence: CATHGGAWARYNEQFF.

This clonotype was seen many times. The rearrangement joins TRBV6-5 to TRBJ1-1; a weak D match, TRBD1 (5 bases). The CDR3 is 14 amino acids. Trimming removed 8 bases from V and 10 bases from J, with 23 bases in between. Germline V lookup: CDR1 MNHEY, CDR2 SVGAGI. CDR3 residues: CASFYQMGGAGAFF. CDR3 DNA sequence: TGTGCCAGCTTCTACCAAATGGGGGGTGCAGGAGCTTTCTTT.

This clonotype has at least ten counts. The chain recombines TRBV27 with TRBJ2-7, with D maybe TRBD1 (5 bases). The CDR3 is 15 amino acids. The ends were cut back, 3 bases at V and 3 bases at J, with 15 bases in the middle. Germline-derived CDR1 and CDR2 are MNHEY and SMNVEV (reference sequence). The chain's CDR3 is CASSFWLNRSYEQYV. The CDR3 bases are TGTGCCAGCAGTTTCTGGCTGAACAGGAGCTACGAGCAGTACGTC.

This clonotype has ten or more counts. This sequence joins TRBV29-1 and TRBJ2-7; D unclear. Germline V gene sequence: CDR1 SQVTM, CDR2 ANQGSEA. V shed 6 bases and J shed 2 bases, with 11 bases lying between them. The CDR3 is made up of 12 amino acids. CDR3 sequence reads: CSVAAGPYEQYF. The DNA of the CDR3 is TGCAGCGTCGCAGCCGGGCCCTACGAGCAGTACTTC.

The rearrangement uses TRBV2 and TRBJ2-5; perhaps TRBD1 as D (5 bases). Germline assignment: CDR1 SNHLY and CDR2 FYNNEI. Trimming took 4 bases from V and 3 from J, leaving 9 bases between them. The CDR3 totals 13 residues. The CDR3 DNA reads TGTGCCAGCAGTGGTGGCAGGGAAGAGACCCAGTACTTC. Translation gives CASSGGREETQYF. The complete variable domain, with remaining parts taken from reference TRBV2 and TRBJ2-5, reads EPEVTQTPSHQVTQMGQEVILRCVPISNHLYFYWYRQILGQKVEFLVSFYNNEISEKSEIFDDQFSVERPDGSNFTLKIRSTKLEDSAMYFCASSGGREETQYFGPGTRLLVL.

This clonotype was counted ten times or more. In nucleotides, the CDR3 is TGCGCCAGCAGCCAAACAGGGGGCTTTGAAGCTTTCTTT. This sequence encodes CASSQTGGFEAFF. The chain uses TRBV4-1 and TRBJ1-1; 9 nucleotides align to TRBD1. The CDR3 sequence is 13 residues long. The ends lost 2 bases at V and 7 bases at J; junction bases unmatched: 2. In germline, CDR1 is MGHRA, CDR2 YSYEKL.

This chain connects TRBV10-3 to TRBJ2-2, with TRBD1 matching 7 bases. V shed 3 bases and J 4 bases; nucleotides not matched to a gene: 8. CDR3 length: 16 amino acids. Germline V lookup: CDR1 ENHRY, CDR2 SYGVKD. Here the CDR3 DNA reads TGTGCCATCAGTGATCCAGGACAGGTTTCCACCGGGGAGCTGTTTTTT. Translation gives CAISDPGQVSTGELFF.

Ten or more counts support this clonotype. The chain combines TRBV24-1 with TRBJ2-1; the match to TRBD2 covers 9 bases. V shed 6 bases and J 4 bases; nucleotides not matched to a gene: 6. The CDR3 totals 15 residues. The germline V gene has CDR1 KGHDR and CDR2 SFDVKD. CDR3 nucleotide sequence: TGTGCCACCAGTTATTCTAGCGGGACTTACAATGAGCAGTTCTTC. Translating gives CATSYSSGTYNEQFF.

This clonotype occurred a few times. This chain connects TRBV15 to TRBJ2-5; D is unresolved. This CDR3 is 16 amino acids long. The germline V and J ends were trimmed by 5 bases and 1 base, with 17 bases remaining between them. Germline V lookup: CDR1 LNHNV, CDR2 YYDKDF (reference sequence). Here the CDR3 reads CATSGEQGGPQETQYF. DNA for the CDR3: TGTGCCACCAGCGGCGAACAAGGCGGACCCCAAGAGACCCAGTACTTC.

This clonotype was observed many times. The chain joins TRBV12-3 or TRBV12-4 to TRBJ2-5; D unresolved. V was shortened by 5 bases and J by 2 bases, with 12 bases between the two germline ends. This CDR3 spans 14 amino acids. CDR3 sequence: CASSPRTAQETQYF. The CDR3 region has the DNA TGTGCCAGCAGTCCTCGGACGGCACAAGAGACCCAGTACTTC.

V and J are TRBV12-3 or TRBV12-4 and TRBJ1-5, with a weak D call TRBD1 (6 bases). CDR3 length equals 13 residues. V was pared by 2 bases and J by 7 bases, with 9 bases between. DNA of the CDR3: TGTGCCAGCAGTTTAACAGGGCGCCAGCCCCAGCATTTT. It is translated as CASSLTGRQPQHF.